This T cell receptor (beta chain) came from a study of T cells in Graves' hyperthyroidism and ophthalmopathy (dated 2019 in TCRdb). Some background on the complete study: A discovery cohort of about 100 patients, roughly 45 with Graves' ophthalmopathy and fewer than 65 with stable Graves' hyperthyroidism, was used to find distinguishing TCR V-J signatures. Prospective prediction of ophthalmopathy was tested in an independent validation cohort of 18 hyperthyroidism patients and 15 to 17 patients who later progressed to ophthalmopathy. The approximately 100 discovery patients were divided at random into training and test sets in a 7:3 ratio. In more than 5 Graves' hyperthyroidism patients, the study also compared T-cell repertoires from thyroid tissue with T-cell repertoires from blood. Once sampling was done, hyperthyroidism patients were given methimazole at a starting dose of 30 mg daily, whereas ophthalmopathy patients were given high-dose intravenous methylprednisolone. According to the paper, TCR Vbeta CDR3 sequencing was carried out on about 140 peripheral blood samples, which came from approximately 41 ophthalmopathy, around 74 hyperthyroidism and some 17 progressor patients.

Study-level results and caveats: In validation, progression to ophthalmopathy was predicted by the model with 70.59% sensitivity and 72.22% specificity, a median of approximately 7.1 months before onset. Sample size was not statistically predetermined, and blinding of investigators to group allocation was not performed. Blood samples also contained most of the expanded thyroid clonotypes (frequency above 0.001), which suggests that blood repertoires may reflect thyroid immune responses. In cross-validation, a model built on a 13 V-J signature told ophthalmopathy apart from stable hyperthyroidism with approximately 90% sensitivity and around 81% specificity, and in testing the same model reached 80%/75%.

From its cysteine to its phenylalanine, the CDR3 spans 14 amino acids. Just the 42-base CDR3 DNA is kept, in frame starting at base 1. CDR1 and CDR2 are read off the germline V gene (reference sequence) as SEHNR and FQNEAQ. V is pared back by 4 bases and J by 3 bases, with 13 bases lying between the germline termini. The TCR beta CDR3 regions were amplified from RNA transcripts. A first-round RT-PCR of the TCR CDR3 used the HTBI primer set with the Qiagen OneStep RT-PCR kit. A second multiplex PCR round built the libraries, followed by size selection and purification. Paired-end sequencing of the libraries was performed with 100 bp reads on an Illumina HiSeq2000. On the study's bioinformatics: SOAPnuke was used to process the raw data, throwing out any read that contained adapters or uncalled bases, had a mean Phred below 15, or lacked an exact constant-primer or identifier match. High-quality paired reads were merged using COPE v1.2.5, and each unique nucleotide sequence was defined as a clonotype. MiTCR v1.1 was used to align the clonotypes against IMGT TRBV, TRBD and TRBJ reference segments. Analysis was restricted to V-J combinations with a frequency above 0.0001, which covered 99.2% of repertoires. The TCS score was defined as F50 (clonal expansion) divided by E x V (chaos), with BLOSUM62-based TCRdist calculated between CDR3 peptides within each V-J. Welch's t-statistics and random forest reduced several hundred V-J features to 13, which were used in a naive Bayes classifier (R e1071). In TCRdb, the public reads were trimmed at Q25 with fastp and aligned with MiXCR, with productive beta chains retained. Here each entry gathers all rows of one CDR3 protein and keeps the most common genes and DNA. The V and J calls were determined by TCRdb, not by the authors. Across this sample there are approximately 590,000 distinct CDR3 sequences, with roughly 50% seen only once. Roughly 8.2% of the sample lies in the top ten.

This clonotype turned up a few times. Its recognized antigen is unknown. Base qualities are not provided; no much larger clone lies one nucleotide away. Stable Graves' hyperthyroidism was defined as the absence of progression to ophthalmopathy over 18 months of follow-up. Hyperthyroidism patients were newly diagnosed, with disease duration under 2 months, and aged 18 to 65 years. Any patient with an uncontrolled infection, another autoimmune disease, pregnancy or lactation was excluded. Diagnoses were based on clinical symptoms, serum thyroxine and TRAb, thyroid ultrasound and orbital computed tomography. Total RNA was extracted using Trizol reagent, and RNA quality was assessed on an Agilent 2100 Bioanalyzer.

The sequenced sample consisted of peripheral blood or thyroid tissue (not recorded which). The chain uses TRBV7-9 and TRBJ2-7; the D gene is tentatively TRBD1 or TRBD2, each matching 5 bases. The clonotype comes from a woman younger than 30 with Graves' hyperthyroidism. Donor details come from another sample of the same person, matched by shared clones. The CDR3 region reads CASSSRDADYEQYF. In nucleotides, the sequence is TGTGCCAGCAGCTCCCGGGACGCCGACTACGAGCAGTACTTC.